This is a list of T cell receptor beta chains from one sample in a study of blood T cell repertoires in COVID-19. Assay: immunoSEQ multiplex PCR; the TCRdb copy retains only in-frame clones and omits some. The profile shows roughly 400,000 clones, about 90% of them singletons. The specimen sequenced was PBMCs or T cells enriched from blood (not recorded which). These receptors all come from a woman aged 25-40 years who had recovered from COVID-19. The CDR3 runs from the conserved cysteine through the conserved F or W. The order of the fields is CDR3 protein, CDR3 DNA, clone size, D gene, J gene, V gene. D genes are given only for firm matches. The size of a clone is reported for some rows only, either as once, few or many, or as a class for expanded clones.

CDR3aa: CASSSPRDRLTYEQYF
CDR3nt: TGTGCCAGCAGCTCCCCCCGGGACAGGCTAACCTACGAGCAGTACTTC
abundance: NA
d_gene: TRBD1
j_gene: TRBJ2-7
v_gene: TRBV7-2

CDR3aa: CASRNRVYGPQHF
CDR3nt: TGTGCCAGTCGAAACAGGGTCTATGGGCCCCAGCATTTT
abundance: NA
d_gene: NA
j_gene: TRBJ1-5
v_gene: TRBV19

CDR3aa: CASANVAGDTQYF
CDR3nt: TGTGCCAGTGCCAATGTAGCGGGAGATACGCAGTATTTT
abundance: NA
d_gene: TRBD2
j_gene: TRBJ2-3
v_gene: TRBV6-5

CDR3aa: CASSPQYTGELFF
CDR3nt: TGTGCCAGCAGCCCCCAGTACACCGGGGAGCTGTTTTTT
abundance: NA
d_gene: NA
j_gene: TRBJ2-2
v_gene: TRBV13

CDR3aa: CASSPPASGQETQYF
CDR3nt: TGTGCCAGCTCACCCCCCGCTAGCGGACAAGAGACCCAGTACTTC
abundance: NA
d_gene: TRBD2
j_gene: TRBJ2-5
v_gene: TRBV18

CDR3aa: CASSVDYRPKGYTF
CDR3nt: TGTGCCAGCAGCGTAGATTACAGACCGAAGGGCTACACCTTC
abundance: NA
d_gene: NA
j_gene: TRBJ1-2
v_gene: TRBV9

CDR3aa: CATSREGPGLAGGLDTQYF
CDR3nt: TGTGCCACCAGCAGAGAGGGCCCGGGACTAGCGGGGGGGCTGGATACGCAGTATTTT
abundance: NA
d_gene: TRBD2
j_gene: TRBJ2-3
v_gene: TRBV15

CDR3aa: CASSRDRVGSYNEQFF
CDR3nt: TGTGCCAGCTCAAGGGACAGGGTGGGATCCTACAATGAGCAGTTCTTC
abundance: once
d_gene: TRBD1
j_gene: TRBJ2-1
v_gene: TRBV18

CDR3aa: CATSRDRRTGWGYTF
CDR3nt: TGTGCCACCAGCAGAGATCGGAGGACAGGGTGGGGCTACACCTTC
abundance: NA
d_gene: TRBD1
j_gene: TRBJ1-2
v_gene: TRBV15

CDR3aa: CASSRTDLYGYTF
CDR3nt: TGTGCCAGCAGCCGGACAGACCTCTATGGCTACACCTTC
abundance: NA
d_gene: NA
j_gene: TRBJ1-2
v_gene: TRBV6-5

CDR3aa: CATSEGTGPYGYTF
CDR3nt: TGTGCCACCAGTGAGGGGACAGGGCCCTATGGCTACACCTTC
abundance: NA
d_gene: TRBD1
j_gene: TRBJ1-2
v_gene: TRBV24-1

CDR3aa: CASGFDRLPSNEQFF
CDR3nt: TGTGCTAGTGGTTTCGACAGGCTGCCCTCCAATGAGCAGTTCTTC
abundance: NA
d_gene: NA
j_gene: TRBJ2-1
v_gene: TRBV12-5

CDR3aa: CAWSLNSPLHF
CDR3nt: TGTGCCTGGTCTCTGAATTCACCCCTCCACTTT
abundance: NA
d_gene: NA
j_gene: TRBJ1-6
v_gene: TRBV30

CDR3aa: CASSQEWGGGTQYF
CDR3nt: TGCGCCAGCAGCCAAGAATGGGGGGGAGGGACCCAGTACTTC
abundance: NA
d_gene: TRBD2
j_gene: TRBJ2-5
v_gene: TRBV4-3

CDR3aa: CASSFTGNSGNTIYF
CDR3nt: TGTGCCAGCAGCTTTACAGGAAACTCTGGAAACACCATATATTTT
abundance: few
d_gene: NA
j_gene: TRBJ1-3
v_gene: TRBV7-2

CDR3aa: CASSSELANKQFF
CDR3nt: TGTGCCAGCAGCTCAGAACTAGCGAACAAGCAGTTCTTC
abundance: NA
d_gene: TRBD2
j_gene: TRBJ2-1
v_gene: TRBV7-3

CDR3aa: CASSVWDRPLSGANVLTF
CDR3nt: TGTGCCAGCAGCGTTTGGGACAGGCCCTTAAGTGGGGCCAACGTCCTGACTTTC
abundance: NA
d_gene: TRBD1
j_gene: TRBJ2-6
v_gene: TRBV5-6

CDR3aa: CASSQVKTSSSGEQFF
CDR3nt: TGTGCCAGCAGCCAAGTGAAGACTAGCTCATCGGGAGAGCAGTTCTTC
abundance: NA
d_gene: TRBD2
j_gene: TRBJ2-1
v_gene: TRBV3-1/TRBV3-2

CDR3aa: CASSLRLYEQYF
CDR3nt: TGTGCCAGCAGCCTCAGGTTGTACGAGCAGTACTTC
abundance: NA
d_gene: NA
j_gene: TRBJ2-7
v_gene: TRBV13

CDR3aa: CASRGSPYNSPLHF
CDR3nt: TGCGCCAGCAGGGGCAGCCCCTATAATTCACCCCTCCACTTT
abundance: NA
d_gene: NA
j_gene: TRBJ1-6
v_gene: TRBV10-2

CDR3aa: CASSYSPGQGYEQYF
CDR3nt: TGTGCCAGCAGTTACTCTCCGGGACAGGGCTACGAGCAGTACTTC
abundance: NA
d_gene: TRBD1
j_gene: TRBJ2-7
v_gene: TRBV6-6

CDR3aa: CASSPGGGTGELFF
CDR3nt: TGTGCCAGCAGCCCAGGGGGAGGTACCGGGGAGCTGTTTTTT
abundance: few
d_gene: NA
j_gene: TRBJ2-2
v_gene: TRBV3-1/TRBV3-2

CDR3aa: CASRPPNFSGLKSEQYF
CDR3nt: TGTGCCAGCAGGCCCCCGAACTTTAGCGGGTTAAAGTCCGAGCAGTACTTC
abundance: NA
d_gene: TRBD2
j_gene: TRBJ2-7
v_gene: TRBV7-2

CDR3aa: CATSRVEGHYGYTF
CDR3nt: TGTGCCACCAGTCGAGTTGAGGGCCACTATGGCTACACCTTC
abundance: NA
d_gene: NA
j_gene: TRBJ1-2
v_gene: TRBV6-5

CDR3aa: CASSPPMGQDYGYTF
CDR3nt: TGTGCCAGCAGCCCCCCCATGGGACAGGACTATGGCTACACCTTC
abundance: NA
d_gene: TRBD1
j_gene: TRBJ1-2
v_gene: TRBV11-3

CDR3aa: CASSYSGSSYNEQFF
CDR3nt: TGTGCCAGCAGTTACAGCGGGAGCTCCTACAATGAGCAGTTCTTC
abundance: NA
d_gene: TRBD2
j_gene: TRBJ2-1
v_gene: TRBV6-5

CDR3aa: CASSRSTGGRITEAFF
CDR3nt: TGTGCCAGCAGCAGAAGTACCGGGGGTCGTATCACTGAAGCTTTCTTT
abundance: NA
d_gene: NA
j_gene: TRBJ1-1
v_gene: TRBV5-5

CDR3aa: CASSDDRGSYEQYF
CDR3nt: TGTGCCAGCAGCGACGACAGGGGATCCTACGAGCAGTACTTC
abundance: once
d_gene: TRBD1
j_gene: TRBJ2-7
v_gene: TRBV7-9

CDR3aa: CSARGGEKLFF
CDR3nt: TGCAGTGCTAGAGGCGGGGAAAAACTGTTTTTT
abundance: NA
d_gene: NA
j_gene: TRBJ1-4
v_gene: TRBV20-1

CDR3aa: CASGTAGGSLADTQYF
CDR3nt: TGTGCTAGTGGTACCGCCGGCGGGAGTTTAGCAGATACGCAGTATTTT
abundance: NA
d_gene: TRBD2
j_gene: TRBJ2-3
v_gene: TRBV12-5

CDR3aa: CAWSVSREAFF
CDR3nt: TGTGCCTGGAGTGTCTCGAGAGAAGCTTTCTTT
abundance: NA
d_gene: NA
j_gene: TRBJ1-1
v_gene: TRBV30

CDR3aa: CASSDEGWGGEQFF
CDR3nt: TGTGCCAGCAGTGACGAGGGATGGGGAGGTGAGCAGTTCTTC
abundance: NA
d_gene: NA
j_gene: TRBJ2-1
v_gene: TRBV6-4

CDR3aa: CASSPGAVGQANVMIPF
CDR3nt: TGTGCCAGCTCACCCGGTGCCGTGGGACAGGCCAATGTTATGATACCTTTC
abundance: NA
d_gene: TRBD1
j_gene: TRBJ1-2
v_gene: TRBV18

CDR3aa: CATSRIQGASTGELFF
CDR3nt: TGTGCCACCAGTAGGATACAGGGGGCGAGCACCGGGGAGCTGTTTTTT
abundance: NA
d_gene: TRBD1
j_gene: TRBJ2-2
v_gene: TRBV24-1

CDR3aa: CASIRGGGNEKLFF
CDR3nt: TGTGCCAGCATTCGAGGCGGAGGGAATGAAAAACTGTTTTTT
abundance: NA
d_gene: NA
j_gene: TRBJ1-4
v_gene: TRBV2

CDR3aa: CASTYYTGTDYGYTF
CDR3nt: TGTGCCAGCACCTACTACACCGGGACAGACTATGGCTACACCTTC
abundance: NA
d_gene: TRBD1
j_gene: TRBJ1-2
v_gene: TRBV6-5

CDR3aa: CASSQVGGNQPQHF
CDR3nt: TGCGCCAGCAGCCAAGTCGGGGGCAATCAGCCCCAGCATTTT
abundance: NA
d_gene: NA
j_gene: TRBJ1-5
v_gene: TRBV4-1

CDR3aa: CASSLAWTDPEAFF
CDR3nt: TGTGCCAGCAGCTTGGCCTGGACTGATCCTGAAGCTTTCTTT
abundance: NA
d_gene: NA
j_gene: TRBJ1-1
v_gene: TRBV5-6

CDR3aa: CASGSLDRVSPLHF
CDR3nt: TGTGCTAGTGGTTCTCTGGATCGGGTGTCACCCCTCCACTTT
abundance: NA
d_gene: NA
j_gene: TRBJ1-6
v_gene: TRBV12-5

CDR3aa: CASSEMRETEAFF
CDR3nt: TGTGCCAGCAGCGAGATGAGGGAAACTGAAGCTTTCTTT
abundance: NA
d_gene: NA
j_gene: TRBJ1-1
v_gene: TRBV7-2